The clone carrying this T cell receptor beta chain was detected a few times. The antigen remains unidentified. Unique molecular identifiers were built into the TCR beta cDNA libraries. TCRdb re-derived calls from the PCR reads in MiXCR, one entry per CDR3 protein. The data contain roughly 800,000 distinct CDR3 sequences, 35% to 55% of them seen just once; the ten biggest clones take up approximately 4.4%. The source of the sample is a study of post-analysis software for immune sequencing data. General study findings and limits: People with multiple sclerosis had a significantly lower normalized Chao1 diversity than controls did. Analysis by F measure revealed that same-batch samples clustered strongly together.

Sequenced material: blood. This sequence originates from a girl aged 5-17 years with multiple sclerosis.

The CDR3 DNA is TGTGCCAGCAGTTACGGGCTAAACTATGGCTACACCTTC. This encodes CASSYGLNYGYTF. The V gene is TRBV6-6, the J gene TRBJ1-2, with D unclear. Per germline, CDR1 MNHNY and CDR2 SVGAGI (reference sequence). This CDR3 has 13 residues. The V gene lost 2 bases and the J gene lost 2 bases, with 6 bases spanning the gap.